Shown below are 27 T cell receptor beta chains from a single sample sequenced in a study of beta chain features in type 1 diabetes. Study-wide results and caveats: Researchers report that Type 1 diabetes patients had moderately but significantly shorter TCRB CDR3s across all four CD4+ subsets.

Expressed TCRB transcripts were sequenced because the entire RNA isolate underwent reverse transcription. The protocol was immunoSEQ multiplex PCR, while the TCRdb copy is restricted to in-frame clones and leaves out a portion. This repertoire shows approximately 730,000 clones, 13% found once; its top ten account for approximately 0.022%. These receptors have no identified antigens. Sequencing was performed on naive CD4+ T cells from blood. Receptors were obtained from a man aged 18 to 35 with type 1 diabetes.

This clone was counted only a few times. This sequence joins TRBV18 and TRBJ1-1; D call uncertain. CDR3 length: 14 residues. V was clipped by 1 base and J by 0 bases, with 6 bases between them. From germline, CDR1 is KGHSH and CDR2 LQKENI. The CDR3 sequence is CASSPQAVNTEAFF. The CDR3 nucleotides are TGTGCCAGCTCACCACAGGCGGTGAACACTGAAGCTTTCTTT.

This clone was observed a few times. This CDR3 reads CATLPSDRKYGYTF. CDR3 DNA sequence: TGTGCCACCTTACCCTCGGACAGGAAATATGGCTACACCTTC. The gene calls are TRBV7-9 and TRBJ1-2; 7 bases map to TRBD1. Germline V lookup: CDR1 SEHNR, CDR2 FQNEAQ (reference sequence). The V gene end was trimmed by 10 bases and the J gene end by 5 bases; junction bases not matched to a gene: 13. This CDR3 has 14 amino acids.

The gene calls are TRBV19 and TRBJ2-1; 7 nucleotides match TRBD1. Per germline, CDR1 LNHDA and CDR2 SQIVND (reference sequence). The CDR3 runs to 19 residues. V lost 5 bases and J lost 1; bases outside the gene matches: 17. CDR3 coding DNA: TGTGCCAGTAGTCCACAAGCCGGGGACAGTCCTGGGTCCTACAATGAGCAGTTCTTC. It yields the protein CASSPQAGDSPGSYNEQFF.

With respect to this clone: This sample also contains other DNA sequences that code for the same CDR3. For the CDR3, the DNA is TGTGCCTGGAGTGTAACAGGCGATCAGCCCCAGCATTTT. Translation: CAWSVTGDQPQHF. The V gene is TRBV30, the J gene TRBJ1-5; a weak D match, TRBD1 (5 bases). The ends were cut back, 0 bases at V and 5 bases at J, with 8 bases in the middle. Germline lookup yields CDR1 GTSNPN and CDR2 SVGIG (reference sequence). This CDR3 has 13 amino acids.

The J gene is TRBJ1-5, the V gene TRBV7-2; TRBD1 might be the D (6 bases). The CDR3 totals 14 residues. Germline V CDR1 and CDR2: SGHTA, FQGNSA. Trimming cost V 5 bases and J 0 bases, with 8 bases left between them. The CDR3, as DNA: TGTGCCAGCAGCCCAGGGGTTAGCAATCAGCCCCAGCATTTT. Protein sequence: CASSPGVSNQPQHF. The full variable domain, with the rest looked up from reference TRBV7-2 and TRBJ1-5, is GAGVSQSPSNKVTEKGKDVELRCDPISGHTALYWYRQSLGQGLEFLIYFQGNSAPDKSGLPSDRFSAERTGGSVSTLTIQRTQQEDSAVYLCASSPGVSNQPQHFGDGTRLSIL.

This clone was seen more than once but under ten times. The chain is built from TRBV4-1 and TRBJ2-7, with no clear D. The CDR3 runs to 13 residues. From germline, CDR1 is MGHRA and CDR2 YSYEKL. V shed 0 bases and J shed 4 bases, with 7 bases lying between them. CDR3: CASSQDRGYEQYF. The CDR3 coding sequence is TGCGCCAGCAGCCAAGATCGAGGTTACGAGCAGTACTTC.

This clone was detected a few times. The chain couples TRBV7-2 to TRBJ2-4, with 7 positions matching TRBD1. The CDR3 consists of 15 residues. J was trimmed by 5 bases and V by 2 bases; bases with no gene match: 6. Germline V gives CDR1 SGHTA, CDR2 FQGNSA. This chain's CDR3 is CASSLMGQQQNIQYF. The CDR3 nucleotides read TGTGCCAGCAGCTTAATGGGACAGCAGCAAAACATTCAGTACTTC.

The V call is TRBV9, the J call TRBJ2-5, with no clear D. Germline V gives CDR1 SGDLS, CDR2 YYNGEE. V dropped 0 bases and J dropped 4 bases, with 19 bases sitting between them. The CDR3 has 17 residues. CDR3 sequence (DNA): TGTGCCAGCAGCGTAGAGGCTCCGGACCCCCGGGTAGAGACCCAGTACTTC. Translation: CASSVEAPDPRVETQYF.

This rearrangement joins TRBV30 to TRBJ1-6; 10 nucleotides agree with TRBD1. This CDR3 comprises 14 residues. CDR1 and CDR2 (germline): GTSNPN, SVGIG (reference sequence). The V gene end was trimmed by 5 bases and the J gene end by 7 bases; junction bases not matched to a gene: 5. The CDR3 loop is CAWGRQGANSPLHF. Written as DNA, the CDR3 is TGTGCCTGGGGACGACAGGGGGCGAATTCACCCCTCCACTTT.

The gene calls are TRBV2 and TRBJ1-6; D might be TRBD1 (6 bases). Germline assignment: CDR1 SNHLY and CDR2 FYNNEI. Trimming cost V 8 bases and J 7 bases, with 15 bases left between them. The CDR3 totals 14 residues. As DNA, the CDR3 is TGTGCCAGCGCCCCCGGGACACCAAATTCACCCCTCCACTTT. As protein: CASAPGTPNSPLHF.

CDR3 DNA: TGCGCCAGCAGCCAACCGTCGCGGGGGAGGGCAGATACGCAGTATTTT. Residues: CASSQPSRGRADTQYF. The chain is built from TRBV4-1 and TRBJ2-3; TRBD2 agrees at 7 bases. CDR1 is MGHRA and CDR2 is YSYEKL in the germline V gene. This CDR3 contains 16 residues. V lost 2 bases, J lost 4 bases, and 9 bases stayed unmatched.

This clone was picked up a small number of times. The chain has TRBV28 and TRBJ2-7, with 12 nucleotides matching TRBD1. From germline, CDR1 is MDHEN and CDR2 SYDVKM. V shed 6 bases and J 9 bases; nucleotides not matched to a gene: 9. The CDR3 length is 14 residues. CDR3 sequence reads: CASRREGQGARQYF. The CDR3 DNA follows: TGTGCCAGCAGGAGGGAGGGACAGGGGGCGCGGCAGTACTTC. The complete variable domain, with remaining parts taken from reference TRBV28 and TRBJ2-7, reads DVKVTQSSRYLVKRTGEKVFLECVQDMDHENMFWYRQDPGLGLRLIYFSYDVKMKEKGDIPEGYSVSREKKERFSLILESASTNQTSMYLCASRREGQGARQYFGPGTRLTVT.

In nucleotides, the CDR3 is TGTGCCAGCAGCCCCCAGACAGGGGGAGGTCAGCCCCAGCATTTT. Its protein product is CASSPQTGGGQPQHF. This rearrangement joins TRBV7-2 to TRBJ1-5; TRBD1 aligns across 9 bases. Germline V gene data show CDR1 as SGHTA and CDR2 as FQGNSA. With 5 bases clipped from V and 6 bases from J, the junction kept 8 bases outside the gene matches. This CDR3 comprises 15 residues. The full variable domain, in which reference TRBV7-2 and TRBJ1-5 provide the parts outside the CDR3, is GAGVSQSPSNKVTEKGKDVELRCDPISGHTALYWYRQSLGQGLEFLIYFQGNSAPDKSGLPSDRFSAERTGGSVSTLTIQRTQQEDSAVYLCASSPQTGGGQPQHFGDGTRLSIL.

The table lists this clone with a few counts. V usage is TRBV11-2 and J usage is TRBJ2-1; D not certain. The CDR3 is 15 residues long. Germline V gene sequence: CDR1 SGHAT, CDR2 FQNNGV. V lost 5 bases and J 3 bases, leaving 14 bases between the germline ends. The CDR3 here is CASSPHTVSYNEQFF. CDR3 in DNA: TGTGCCAGCAGCCCCCACACAGTAAGCTACAATGAGCAGTTCTTC.

This chain uses TRBV9 with TRBJ2-5; tentatively, D is TRBD1 (6 bases). The CDR3 covers 17 residues. The V gene's germline CDR1 is SGDLS and CDR2 YYNGEE. The germline V and J ends were trimmed by 0 bases and 3 bases, with 18 bases remaining between them. CDR3: CASSVGQGYMREETQYF. CDR3 nucleotides: TGTGCCAGCAGCGTAGGGCAGGGGTACATGAGAGAAGAGACCCAGTACTTC.

This clone has a handful of counts. The V gene is TRBV7-2, the J gene TRBJ2-5; TRBD1 might be the D (6 bases). V was clipped by 1 base and J by 4 bases, with 13 bases between them. Germline V lookup: CDR1 SGHTA, CDR2 FQGNSA. CDR3 length equals 15 residues. The CDR3 DNA follows: TGTGCCAGCAGCTTAGGAGCTTGGGGGCCAGAGACCCAGTACTTC. It codes for CASSLGAWGPETQYF.

The J gene is TRBJ1-2, the V gene TRBV9; 8 bases line up with TRBD1. The ends lost 4 bases at V and 7 bases at J; junction bases unmatched: 9. CDR3 length: 14 residues. Germline V gene data show CDR1 as SGDLS and CDR2 as YYNGEE. The chain's CDR3 is CASSQTQGARGYTF. The CDR3 DNA reads as TGTGCCAGCAGCCAGACCCAGGGGGCGCGTGGCTACACCTTC.

This rearrangement joins TRBV10-3 to TRBJ2-2; D not resolved. V lost 0 bases, J lost 0 bases, and 17 bases lay in between. Germline lookup yields CDR1 ENHRY and CDR2 SYGVKD. This CDR3 is built from 19 residues. The CDR3 DNA reads as TGTGCCATCAGTGAGTCGATCGTTCCGACTGAAGCGAACACCGGGGAGCTGTTTTTT. Translation: CAISESIVPTEANTGELFF.

V is TRBV28 and J is TRBJ1-2; D unclear. The CDR3 contains 12 residues. The ends were cut back, 5 bases at V and 2 bases at J, with 6 bases in the middle. Germline V CDR1 and CDR2: MDHEN, SYDVKM. CDR3 in amino acids: CASSNTNYGYTF. CDR3 nucleotides: TGTGCCAGCAGTAATACAAACTATGGCTACACCTTC.

For this clone: Additional DNA sequences in this sample encode the identical CDR3. J is TRBJ2-5 and V is TRBV19; D is ambiguous. Per germline, CDR1 LNHDA and CDR2 SQIVND (reference sequence). Trimming pared 1 base from V and 3 bases from J, leaving 6 bases between. The CDR3 totals 13 residues. The chain's CDR3 is CASSIVQEETQYF. The CDR3 nucleotides are TGTGCCAGTAGTATAGTCCAGGAAGAGACCCAGTACTTC.

This clone was seen more than once but under ten times. The V gene is TRBV4-1, the J gene TRBJ1-3; 7 bases are a match to TRBD1. Germline V gene data show CDR1 as MGHRA and CDR2 as YSYEKL. The CDR3 spans 18 residues. J gave up 0 bases and V 2 bases, and 10 bases lay outside the gene matches. The DNA of the CDR3 is TGCGCCAGCAGCCAAAGCCAATTAGGGACAGCCTCTGGAAACACCATATATTTT. This gives the protein CASSQSQLGTASGNTIYF.

The chain uses TRBV9 and TRBJ2-1, with TRBD2 identical over 7 bases. The CDR3 loop spans 18 amino acids. Germline V gives CDR1 SGDLS, CDR2 YYNGEE. J was trimmed by 0 bases and V by 4 bases; bases with no gene match: 13. CDR3 DNA: TGTGCCAGCAGCCGAACGATTCAAGCGGGGAGCTCCTACAATGAGCAGTTCTTC. It specifies CASSRTIQAGSSYNEQFF. The whole variable domain, remainder taken from reference TRBV9 and TRBJ2-1, is DSGVTQTPKHLITATGQRVTLRCSPRSGDLSVYWYQQSLDQGLQFLIQYYNGEERAKGNILERFSAQQFPDLHSELNLSSLELGDSALYFCASSRTIQAGSSYNEQFFGPGTRLTVL.

This clone was seen only a few times. The chain links TRBV9 to TRBJ1-6, with D uncertain. V lost 0 bases and J 0 bases, leaving 13 bases between the germline ends. The CDR3 covers 18 residues. From germline, CDR1 is SGDLS and CDR2 YYNGEE. In nucleotides, the CDR3 is TGTGCCAGCAGCGTAGCCGTAACAGTTAGCTCCTATAATTCACCCCTCCACTTT. This gives the protein CASSVAVTVSSYNSPLHF.

This clone was detected a few times. The gene calls are TRBV14 and TRBJ1-6; D is undetermined. Germline-derived CDR1 and CDR2 are SGHDN and FVKESK. V lost 8 bases to trimming and J lost 14 bases, with 19 bases between them. The CDR3 has 13 amino acids. For the CDR3, the DNA is TGTGCCAGCTCCCCGGACCGCGTCTTGACCCTCCACTTT. Protein sequence: CASSPDRVLTLHF.

This clone was seen only a few times. One junction end disagrees with the germline gene, perhaps due to a read error. This chain links TRBV29-1 with TRBJ1-1, with D perhaps TRBD1 (5 bases). The CDR3 is made up of 8 amino acids. The germline gives CDR1 SQVTM, CDR2 ANQGSEA. CDR3 DNA sequence: TGCAGCGTAGAGGGACCATCCTTT. Translating it yields CSVEGPSF. Filled out from reference TRBV29-1 and TRBJ1-1, the complete variable domain reads SAVISQKPSRDICQRGTSLTIQCQVDSQVTMMFWYRQQPGQSLTLIATANQGSEATYESGFVIDKFPISRPNLTFSTLTVSNMSPEDSSIYLCSVEGPSFGQGTRLTVV.

The chain couples TRBV5-1 to TRBJ1-1; D remains ambiguous. CDR3 size: 15 residues. Trimming cost V 0 bases and J 1 base, with 10 bases left between them. Germline V gene data show CDR1 as SGHRS and CDR2 as YFSETQ. In nucleotides, the CDR3 is TGCGCCAGCAGCTTGGTCCCCCGAGAGAACACTGAAGCTTTCTTT. Residues: CASSLVPRENTEAFF.

The chain couples TRBV4-2 to TRBJ2-5; D is perhaps TRBD1 or TRBD2 (5 bases each). With 3 bases removed from V and 4 bases from J, the gap between germline ends came to 15 bases. CDR3 length equals 15 residues. From germline, CDR1 is LGHNA and CDR2 YNFKEQ. The CDR3, as DNA: TGTGCCAGCAGCCATTTAGGGGACGTGGGAGAGACCCAGTACTTC. As protein: CASSHLGDVGETQYF.